The 15 T cell receptor beta chains presented below share a single source sample, sequenced in a study of blood T cell repertoires in COVID-19. Assay used: immunoSEQ multiplex PCR; TCRdb lists only in-frame clones, some missing. The sample has 150,000 to 200,000 clones, under 85% seen once. Sequenced input: peripheral blood. These receptors were obtained from a man in his sixties or seventies who had recovered from COVID-19.

On this clone itself: One end of the junction fails to match germline, which may point to a read error. J is TRBJ2-2 and V is TRBV30; a weak D match, TRBD1 (6 bases). This CDR3 comprises 14 residues. Looked up from germline, CDR1 is GTSNPN and CDR2 is SVGIG (reference sequence). The CDR3, as DNA: TGTGTCTGGAGTGTACCTAGGGGGATCGGGGAGCTGTTTTTT. Residues: CVWSVPRGIGELFF. Full variable domain (missing parts from reference TRBV30 and TRBJ2-2): SQTIHQWPATLVQPVGSPLSLECTVEGTSNPNLYWYRQAAGRGLQLLFYSVGIGQISSEVPQNLSASRPQDRQFILSSKKLLLSDSGFYLCVWSVPRGIGELFFGEGSRLTVL.

This clone was recorded a few times. DNA of the CDR3: TGTGCCAGCAGTGAAGTTGGAGGGTCCGCCGGGGAGCTGTTTTTT. Its protein is CASSEVGGSAGELFF. The chain carries TRBV2 and TRBJ2-2, with D possibly TRBD2 on 6 matching bases. The V and J ends lost 1 base and 6 bases respectively, with 12 bases between them. CDR1 is SNHLY, CDR2 FYNNEI, per germline. The CDR3 extends over 15 amino acids.

This chain uses TRBV18 with TRBJ2-7, with 8 nucleotides matching TRBD1. The CDR3 contains 15 residues. From germline, CDR1 is KGHSH and CDR2 LQKENI. V lost 6 bases to trimming and J lost 0 bases; unmatched junction nucleotides: 7. The CDR3 DNA follows: TGTGCCAGCTCCCCCGACAGGGGAAACTCCTACGAGCAGTACTTC. Protein sequence: CASSPDRGNSYEQYF.

The J gene is TRBJ2-7, the V gene TRBV6-2 or TRBV6-3, with 10 bases fitting TRBD2. Looked up from germline, CDR1 is MNHEY and CDR2 is SVGEGT. CDR3 size: 15 residues. The junction had 7 bases not matched to a gene; V was cut back by 4 bases and J by 4 bases. In DNA form, the CDR3 reads TGTGCCAGCAGTTCCGGGACTAGCGAAACTTACGAGCAGTACTTC. This codes for CASSSGTSETYEQYF.

The chain has TRBV12-3 or TRBV12-4 and TRBJ1-5; 7 bases map to TRBD1. V gave up 4 bases and J gave up 7 bases; unmatched junction bases: 4. The CDR3 covers 13 residues. DNA of the CDR3: TGTGCCAGCAGTTGGGACAGAGCCCAGCCCCAGCATTTT. Amino acids: CASSWDRAQPQHF.

The table lists this clone with a few counts. This chain connects TRBV5-8 to TRBJ2-3; 11 positions match TRBD2. V dropped 2 bases and J dropped 3; count of bases not matched to a gene: 8. This CDR3 is 17 amino acids long. Germline-derived CDR1 and CDR2 are SGHTS and YDEGEE. The CDR3 DNA reads as TGTGCCAGCAGCTTTTTAGCGGGAGGGCCTAGTACAGATACGCAGTATTTT. Protein sequence: CASSFLAGGPSTDTQYF.

The V gene is TRBV27, the J gene TRBJ1-2; 12 positions agree with TRBD1. The J segment lost 8 bases and the V segment lost 4 bases, leaving 5 bases of the junction unmatched. This CDR3 region has 14 residues. Germline lookup yields CDR1 MNHEY and CDR2 SMNVEV (reference sequence). The CDR3 bases are TGTGCCAGCAGTTCGGGACAGGGGGCGCCGGGCTACACCTTC. Its protein is CASSSGQGAPGYTF.

This clone was seen once. The chain recombines TRBV10-1 with TRBJ2-3; 11 positions agree with TRBD1. The CDR3 spans 15 residues. Germline CDR1 and CDR2: WNHNN and SYGVQD (reference sequence). Trimming at V came to 6 bases and at J to 3 bases, leaving 5 bases not matched to a gene. The CDR3 loop is CASSLDRGQTDTQYF. In DNA form, the CDR3 reads TGCGCCAGCAGCTTGGACAGGGGGCAGACAGATACGCAGTATTTT.

This chain's CDR3 is CASSPGLERSSYEQYF. The CDR3 DNA reads TGTGCCAGCAGCCCCGGGTTGGAGAGGAGCTCCTACGAGCAGTACTTC. The chain couples TRBV9 to TRBJ2-7; D gene unclear. CDR1 SGDLS and CDR2 YYNGEE come from the germline V gene. This CDR3 is 16 amino acids long. V lost 4 bases to trimming and J lost 0 bases, with 17 bases between them.

The chain is built from TRBV6-5 and TRBJ1-3; D may be TRBD1 (6 bases). Germline CDR1 is MNHEY and CDR2 is SVGAGI. The CDR3 covers 14 residues. With 6 bases removed from V and 4 bases from J, the gap between germline ends came to 13 bases. CDR3 sequence reads: CASRRQVQGNTIYF. The CDR3 DNA follows: TGTGCCAGCAGACGACAGGTCCAGGGAAACACCATATATTTT.

V gene TRBV6-1 combines with J gene TRBJ2-2; TRBD2 agrees at 11 bases. There are 17 residues in the CDR3. Unmatched junction bases numbered 6, after V lost 2 bases and J lost 4 bases. Germline V gives CDR1 MNHNS, CDR2 SASEGT. The CDR3 DNA is TGTGCCAGCAGTGAAAACTTAGCGGGAGGGTTCACCGGGGAGCTGTTTTTT. Amino acid sequence: CASSENLAGGFTGELFF.

The rearrangement uses TRBV7-8 and TRBJ1-1; D not certain. Per germline, CDR1 SGHVS and CDR2 FQNEAQ. With 0 bases removed from V and 3 bases from J, the gap between germline ends came to 8 bases. The CDR3 length is 14 residues. CDR3 in amino acids: CASSLAGAHTEAFF. Written as DNA, the CDR3 is TGTGCCAGCAGCTTAGCGGGAGCCCACACTGAAGCTTTCTTT.

This chain links TRBV7-9 with TRBJ2-5, with TRBD2 matching 9 bases. V was pared by 5 bases and J by 1 base, with 8 bases of the junction left unmatched. CDR1 and CDR2 from the germline V gene are SEHNR and FQNEAQ (reference sequence). This CDR3 has 16 residues. This chain's CDR3 is CASSPPLAGAQETQYF. The CDR3 DNA reads TGTGCCAGCAGCCCCCCTTTAGCGGGAGCCCAAGAGACCCAGTACTTC.

The chain combines TRBV6-5 with TRBJ1-6, with D perhaps matching TRBD1 (6 bases). V was clipped by 6 bases and J by 7 bases, with 13 bases between them. Germline values: CDR1 MNHEY, CDR2 SVGAGI. The CDR3 spans 14 residues. The DNA of the CDR3 is TGTGCCAGCAGCCACAGGGAGCTAAATTCACCCCTCCACTTT. This encodes CASSHRELNSPLHF.

This clone was seen just once. The chain recombines TRBV4-1 with TRBJ2-7, with D possibly TRBD1 on 5 matching bases. The CDR3 loop spans 14 amino acids. V lost 0 bases and J lost 1, with 7 bases in between. Germline CDR1 MGHRA, CDR2 YSYEKL. The chain's CDR3 is CASSQEDTSYEQYF. CDR3 DNA sequence: TGCGCCAGCAGCCAAGAGGACACGTCCTACGAGCAGTACTTC.